This TCR beta chain was identified during a study of cytotoxic CD8 clonotypes in ibrutinib-treated CLL. Study overall: Outcomes included approximately 25 partial and 2 complete responses; after median roughly 70 months, roughly 14 stayed remitted and 12 progressed.

Germline V gene lookup returns CDR1 SGHRS and CDR2 YFSETQ. V lost 4 bases and J 7 bases, leaving 14 bases between the germline ends. The length of the CDR3 is 13 residues. The method was immunoSEQ multiplex PCR; TCRdb's version includes in-frame clones alone and lacks a portion of them. The table includes about 180,000 clones, 70% to 85% detected once. This TCR was recovered from a human donor with chronic lymphocytic leukemia. The sequencing used PBMCs, collected after 24 months of ibrutinib treatment. This chain uses TRBV5-1 with TRBJ1-1; no firm D call. CDR3 amino acids: CASSAGRSGEAFF. The CDR3 DNA is TGCGCCAGCAGCGCCGGACGATCGGGTGAAGCTTTCTTT.